The sequence of this T cell receptor beta chain was determined in a study of T cell responses to AZD1222 COVID-19 vaccine (dated by TCRdb to 2020 to 2022). Regarding the research as a whole: AZD1222 recipients with second doses at about 4 weeks or about 12 weeks were pooled, because spike-specific TCR depth and breadth did not differ between schedules. A total of 233 trial participants underwent TCR sequencing, of whom 207 received two doses of AZD1222 and 26 received two doses of the MenACWY control vaccine. Trial participants were enrolled by age into 18-55, 56-69 and 70-plus year subgroups, with around 140, 26 and 57 TCR-sequenced participants respectively. Overall study results and their limits: The 56-69-year group was small, and its depth increase did not reach significance, likely because of low power. Participants were mostly white British, with more females than males. The authors suggested clonal diversity may have been underestimated. Reportedly, almost half of the unique spike-specific TCRs recognized epitopes lying outside the regions that are mutated in the B.1.351 and B.1.1.7 variants. Vaccine-associated CD4 TCRs spanned the whole spike protein, with dominant responses in regions 160-218 and 743-854. No day 14 peak-response samples were available, so repertoires were characterized only after the peak T cell response. A significant rise in spike-specific TCR breadth and depth was observed after two AZD1222 doses relative to day 0 and relative to MenACWY recipients. Conclusions about previously exposed vaccinees are limited, since just five to seven AZD1222 recipients were seropositive for SARS-CoV-2 at baseline.

Comments on this clone: The antigen it binds to is not known. No base-level quality is on record; no much larger clone is a single base apart.

The CDR3 regions of human TCRbeta chains were analyzed by immunosequencing. The source study handled its data this way. Repertoire TCRs were matched against a reference library of SARS-CoV-2-specific TCRs generated with the MIRA antigen-specificity platform. Breadth was defined as the fraction of unique TCRs that were SARS-CoV-2-associated, and depth was defined as the fraction of total T cells that were SARS-CoV-2-associated. Using the MIRA data, each spike-specific TCR was mapped to the spike region that the TCR reacts to and placed in a CD4 or CD8 class. Log10-transformed breadth and depth values were compared by one-way ANOVA with Sidak's multiple comparisons tests. In TCRdb, the immuneACCESS table is reduced to in-frame sequences with V and J assigned. These tables do not hold every clone; where another copy was compared, an unresolved V gene accounts for under half, and the others remain unexplained. The V and J calls and clone size come from that table; D and trimming were worked out from the DNA. Across this sample there are tens of thousands of clones, with about 72% seen only once. Under 25% of the sample lies in the top ten.

In light of the paper, this sample's time point label describes: baseline before first vaccination. Vaccinee samples came from UK trials COV001 and COV002, including a single-blind randomized controlled phase 2/3 trial of AZD1222 (ChAdOx1 nCoV-19) in healthy adults. For TCRbeta chain sequencing, PBMC samples were collected from trial participants at day 0 and at day 28 after the second dose. The CDR3 starts with the cysteine, ends with the phenylalanine, and has 12 residues. Here the CDR3 DNA is all that survives: 36 bases in frame from base 1. V lost 5 bases and J lost 3 bases, and the count of bases not matched to a germline gene is 1.

The receptor was isolated from an adult in good health. Source: peripheral blood, taken on day 0 of AZD1222 vaccination. The V and J segments used are TRBV12-3 or TRBV12-4 and TRBJ2-7; 7 bases in between match TRBD1. The CDR3 loop reads CASSRQGYEQYF. The DNA sequence is given as TGTGCCAGCAGTAGACAGGGCTACGAGCAGTACTTC.